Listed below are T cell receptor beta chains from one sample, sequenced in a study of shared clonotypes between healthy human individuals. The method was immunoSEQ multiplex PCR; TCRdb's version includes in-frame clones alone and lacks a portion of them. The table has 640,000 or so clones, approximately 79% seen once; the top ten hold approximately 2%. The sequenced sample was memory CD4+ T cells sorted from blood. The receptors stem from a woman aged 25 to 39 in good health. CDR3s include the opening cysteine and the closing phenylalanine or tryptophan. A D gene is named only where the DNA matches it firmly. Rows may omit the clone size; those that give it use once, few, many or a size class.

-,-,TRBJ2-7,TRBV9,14,TGTGCCAGCAGCTCCCGGTGGGGGGTCAACGAGCAGTACTTC,CASSSRWGVNEQYF
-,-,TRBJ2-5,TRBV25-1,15,TGTGCCAGCAGTGCCCGGAACTCGATGCAAGAGACCCAGTACTTC,CASSARNSMQETQYF
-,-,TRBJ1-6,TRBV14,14,TGTGCCAGCAGCCAAGTTACGGGGATCTCACCCCTCCACTTT,CASSQVTGISPLHF
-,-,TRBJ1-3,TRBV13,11,TGTGCCAGTGGCTCTGGAAACACCATATATTTT,CASGSGNTIYF
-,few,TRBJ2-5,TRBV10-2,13,TGCGCCAGCGGACTAACCCGCCAAGAGACCCAGTACTTC,CASGLTRQETQYF
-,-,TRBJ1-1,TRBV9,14,TGTGCCAGCAGCGCCAGACAGGCGAACACTGAAGCTTTCTTT,CASSARQANTEAFF
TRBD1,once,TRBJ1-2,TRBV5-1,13,TGCGCCAGCAGCCCGACAGGGGGCGGCGGCTACACCTTC,CASSPTGGGGYTF
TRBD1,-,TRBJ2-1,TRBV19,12,TGTGCCAGTAGTCATCAACAGGGGACGCAGTTCTTC,CASSHQQGTQFF
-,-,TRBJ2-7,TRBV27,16,TGTGCCAGCAGTCCCCCCCTCCCTTCTGGAACCTACGAGCAGTACTTC,CASSPPLPSGTYEQYF
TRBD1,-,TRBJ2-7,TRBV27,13,TGTGCCAGCAGCCGGGACAGACACTACGAGCAGTACTTC,CASSRDRHYEQYF
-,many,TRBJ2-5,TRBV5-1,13,TGCGCCAGCAGCAGCCAGTCGGTAGAGACCCAGTACTTC,CASSSQSVETQYF
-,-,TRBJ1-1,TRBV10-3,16,TGTGCCATCAGTGAAGGGCAGGTGGCGACGGGGACTGAAGCTTTCTTT,CAISEGQVATGTEAFF
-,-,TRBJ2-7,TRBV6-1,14,TGTGCCAGCAGTGAAGCCCACGAGAGGCACGAGCAGTACTTC,CASSEAHERHEQYF
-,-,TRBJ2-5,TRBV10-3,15,TGTGCCATCAGCCCGACTACTACGGTAAAAGAGACCCAGTACTTC,CAISPTTTVKETQYF
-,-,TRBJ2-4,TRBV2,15,TGTGCCAGCAGTGGGCCCCTAAGGGAGGCAAACATTCAGTACTTC,CASSGPLREANIQYF
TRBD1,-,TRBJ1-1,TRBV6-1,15,TGTGCCAGCACCGGGTTCCAGGGGGCGGGCGCTGAAGCTTTCTTT,CASTGFQGAGAEAFF
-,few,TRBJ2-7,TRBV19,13,TGTGCCAGTACAGGGGGGTTAATTAGCGAGCAGTACTTC,CASTGGLISEQYF
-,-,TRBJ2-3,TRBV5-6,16,TGTGCCAGCAGCTTGAGTCCGGGGAGTTACACAGATACGCAGTATTTT,CASSLSPGSYTDTQYF
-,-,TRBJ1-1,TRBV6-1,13,TGTGCCAGCAGTGCACCTATGAACACTGAAGCTTTCTTT,CASSAPMNTEAFF
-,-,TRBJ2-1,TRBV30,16,TGTGCCTGGCGGGGCCTAGCCCGGAGGGTTAGGAATGAGCAGTTCTTC,CAWRGLARRVRNEQFF
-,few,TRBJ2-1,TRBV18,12,TGTGCCAGCTCACCGTCGAACAATGAGCAGTTCTTC,CASSPSNNEQFF
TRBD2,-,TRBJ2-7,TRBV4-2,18,TGTGCCAGCAGCCAAGATTTAGGGGCGAGCGGGAGGGCCTACGAGCAGTACTTC,CASSQDLGASGRAYEQYF
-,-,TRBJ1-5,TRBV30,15,TGTGCCTGGTCCCCTGGGGCAGCCTATTATCAGCCCCAGCATTTT,CAWSPGAAYYQPQHF
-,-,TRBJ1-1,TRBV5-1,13,TGCGCCAGCAGCCCGACAGGGAACACTGAAGCTTTCTTT,CASSPTGNTEAFF
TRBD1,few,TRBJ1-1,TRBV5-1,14,TGCGCCAGCAGCTTGGGACAGGGAAGGACTGAAGCTTTCTTT,CASSLGQGRTEAFF
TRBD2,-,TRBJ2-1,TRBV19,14,TGTGCCAGTAGTATAGCGGGAGGGCCGAGTGAGCAGTTCTTC,CASSIAGGPSEQFF